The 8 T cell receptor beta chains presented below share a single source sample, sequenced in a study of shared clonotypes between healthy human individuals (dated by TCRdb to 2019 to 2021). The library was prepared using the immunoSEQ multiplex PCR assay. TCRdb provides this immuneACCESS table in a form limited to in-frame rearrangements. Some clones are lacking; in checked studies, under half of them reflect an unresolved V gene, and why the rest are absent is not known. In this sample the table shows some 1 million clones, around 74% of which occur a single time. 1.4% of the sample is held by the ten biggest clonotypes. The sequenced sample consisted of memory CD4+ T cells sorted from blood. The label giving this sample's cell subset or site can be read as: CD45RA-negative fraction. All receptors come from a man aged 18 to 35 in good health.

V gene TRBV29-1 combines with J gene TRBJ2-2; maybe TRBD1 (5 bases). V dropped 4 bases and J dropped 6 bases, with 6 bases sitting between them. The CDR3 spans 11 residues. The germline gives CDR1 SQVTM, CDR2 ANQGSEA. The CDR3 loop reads CSVVGAGELFF. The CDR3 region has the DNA TGCAGCGTTGTAGGGGCCGGGGAGCTGTTTTTT.

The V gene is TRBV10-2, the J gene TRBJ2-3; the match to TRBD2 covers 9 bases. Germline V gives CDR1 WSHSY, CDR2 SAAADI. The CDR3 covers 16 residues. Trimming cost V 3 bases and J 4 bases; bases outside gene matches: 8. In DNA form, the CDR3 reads TGCGCCAGCAGTGATGGACTAGCGAACCACGCAGATACGCAGTATTTT. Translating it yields CASSDGLANHADTQYF.

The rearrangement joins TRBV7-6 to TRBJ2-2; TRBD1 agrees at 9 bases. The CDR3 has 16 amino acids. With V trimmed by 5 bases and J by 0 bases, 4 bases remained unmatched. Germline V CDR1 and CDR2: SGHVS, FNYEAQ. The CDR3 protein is CASSPTGGANTGELFF. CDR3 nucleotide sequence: TGTGCCAGCAGCCCCACAGGGGGCGCGAACACCGGGGAGCTGTTTTTT.

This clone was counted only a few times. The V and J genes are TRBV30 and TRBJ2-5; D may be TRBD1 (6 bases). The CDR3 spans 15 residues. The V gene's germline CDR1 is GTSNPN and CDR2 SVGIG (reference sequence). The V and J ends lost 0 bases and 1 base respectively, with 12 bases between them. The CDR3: CAWSVYRAVQETQYF. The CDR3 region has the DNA TGTGCCTGGAGTGTTTACAGGGCGGTCCAAGAGACCCAGTACTTC. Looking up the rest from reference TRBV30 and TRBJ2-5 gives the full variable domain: SQTIHQWPATLVQPVGSPLSLECTVEGTSNPNLYWYRQAAGRGLQLLFYSVGIGQISSEVPQNLSASRPQDRQFILSSKKLLLSDSGFYLCAWSVYRAVQETQYFGPGTRLLVL.

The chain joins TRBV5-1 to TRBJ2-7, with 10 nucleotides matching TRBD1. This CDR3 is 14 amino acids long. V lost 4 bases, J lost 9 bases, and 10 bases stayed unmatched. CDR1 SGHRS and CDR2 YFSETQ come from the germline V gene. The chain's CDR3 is CASSPGTGERGQYF. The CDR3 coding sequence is TGCGCCAGCAGCCCCGGGACAGGGGAAAGGGGGCAGTACTTC.

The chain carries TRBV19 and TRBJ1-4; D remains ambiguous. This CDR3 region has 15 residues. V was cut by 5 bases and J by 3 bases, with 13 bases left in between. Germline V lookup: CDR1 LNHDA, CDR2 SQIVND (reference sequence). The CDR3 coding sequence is TGTGCCAGTAGTGACCAGAGAGGATCTAATGAAAAACTGTTTTTT. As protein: CASSDQRGSNEKLFF.

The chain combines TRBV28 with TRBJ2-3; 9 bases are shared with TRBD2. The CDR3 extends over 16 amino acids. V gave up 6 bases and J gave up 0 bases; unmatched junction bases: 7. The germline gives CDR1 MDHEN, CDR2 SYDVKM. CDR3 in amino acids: CASRPSGTPSTDTQYF. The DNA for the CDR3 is TGTGCCAGCAGACCTAGCGGGACCCCTAGCACAGATACGCAGTATTTT.

In nucleotides, the CDR3 is TGTGCCAGCAGACCGACAGGGATCCCGCTTGGCTACACCTTC. Amino acids: CASRPTGIPLGYTF. The chain couples TRBV11-2 to TRBJ1-2; 7 bases align to TRBD1. Germline V CDR1 and CDR2: SGHAT, FQNNGV. V lost 6 bases, J lost 7 bases, and 11 bases stayed unmatched. There are 14 residues in the CDR3. Filled out from reference TRBV11-2 and TRBJ1-2, the complete variable domain reads EAGVAQSPRYKIIEKRQSVAFWCNPISGHATLYWYQQILGQGPKLLIQFQNNGVVDDSQLPKDRFSAERLKGVDSTLKIQPAKLEDSAVYLCASRPTGIPLGYTFGSGTRLTVV.